This passage covers 31 T cell receptor beta chains from one sample sequenced in a study of T cells in Graves' hyperthyroidism and ophthalmopathy. Amplified TCR beta CDR3 regions came from RNA transcripts. The primer set for the first-round RT-PCR of the TCR CDR3 was HTBI. TCRdb re-called the multiplex PCR reads with MiXCR, one entry per CDR3 protein. Here the sample spans over 650,000 distinct CDR3 sequences, less than 45% being singletons. The material sequenced was peripheral blood or thyroid tissue (not recorded which). Source of these receptors: an adult man with Graves' disease, either hyperthyroidism or ophthalmopathy (not recorded which).

Details on this clonotype: This may be a read error, as it is one base from a much larger clone. The rearrangement links TRBV10-3 to TRBJ1-5; 7 bases map to TRBD1. V gave up 6 bases and J gave up 6 bases; unmatched junction bases: 8. The CDR3 totals 14 residues. Germline V gene lookup returns CDR1 ENHRY and CDR2 SYGVKD. The CDR3 protein is CAISGKQGSQPQHF. The DNA for the CDR3 is TGTGCCATCAGCGGAAAACAGGGGTCTCAGCCCCAGCATTTT.

This rearrangement joins TRBV7-9 to TRBJ2-5; TRBD1 might be the D (5 bases). The CDR3 extends over 15 amino acids. Trimming shortened V by 5 bases and J by 1 base, and 14 bases separated the two germline ends. The germline V gene encodes CDR1 SEHNR and CDR2 FQNEAQ (reference sequence). As DNA, the CDR3 is TGTGCCAGCAGCCAAGTTGGGGCGGCCCAAGAGACCCAGTACTTC. Translated: CASSQVGAAQETQYF.

This sequence joins TRBV2 and TRBJ1-2, with 8 bases fitting TRBD1. Germline V lookup: CDR1 SNHLY, CDR2 FYNNEI. The CDR3 runs to 12 residues. Trimming cost V 7 bases and J 8 bases; bases outside gene matches: 6. In DNA, the CDR3 is TGTGCCAGCACTTTGACAGGGGAGGGCTACACCTTC. Its translation: CASTLTGEGYTF.

Ten or more counts support this clonotype. The V and J genes are TRBV10-3 and TRBJ1-6; 9 bases match TRBD1. Germline CDR1 reads ENHRY; CDR2 reads SYGVKD. CDR3 length: 18 amino acids. Unmatched junction bases numbered 10, after V lost 3 bases and J lost 4 bases. The CDR3 is CAISESTGGLSYNSPLHF. CDR3 in DNA: TGTGCCATCAGTGAAAGTACAGGGGGCTTATCTTATAATTCACCCCTCCACTTT.

The V and J genes are TRBV10-3 and TRBJ2-7; 8 bases agree with TRBD2. CDR1 and CDR2 (germline): ENHRY, SYGVKD. V was pared by 8 bases and J by 2 bases, with 8 bases of the junction left unmatched. CDR3 length equals 14 residues. The CDR3 spells CAIGEAGGPYEQYF. CDR3 coding DNA: TGTGCCATCGGCGAGGCGGGAGGCCCCTACGAGCAGTACTTC.

The CDR3: CASSLGFGGSGYTF. Here the CDR3 DNA reads TGCGCCAGCAGCTTGGGTTTTGGGGGAAGTGGCTACACCTTC. This rearrangement joins TRBV5-1 to TRBJ1-2; a possible D gene is TRBD1 (5 bases). The V end was cut by 0 bases, the J end by 7 bases, with 13 bases between. Germline V CDR1 and CDR2: SGHRS, YFSETQ. CDR3 length: 14 amino acids.

The V and J genes are TRBV20-1 and TRBJ1-1; the D gene is possibly TRBD1 (5 bases). This CDR3 comprises 15 residues. Germline V gene lookup returns CDR1 DFQATT and CDR2 SNEGSKA (reference sequence). The V end was cut by 3 bases, the J end by 1 base, with 15 bases between. This CDR3 is CSASVKGRGNTEAFF. The CDR3 DNA reads as TGCAGTGCTAGCGTAAAAGGGAGGGGGAACACTGAAGCTTTCTTT.

This clonotype has ten or more counts. The chain employs TRBV15 and TRBJ1-2; D may be TRBD1 (5 bases). Per germline, CDR1 LNHNV and CDR2 YYDKDF (reference sequence). The ends were cut back, 5 bases at V and 6 bases at J, with 10 bases in the middle. CDR3 length equals 12 residues. The CDR3 nucleotides are TGTGCCACCAGCGGGACCCCTAATGGCTACACCTTC. Residues: CATSGTPNGYTF. Combining the CDR3 with reference TRBV15 and TRBJ1-2 gives the whole variable domain DAMVIQNPRYQVTQFGKPVTLSCSQTLNHNVMYWYQQKSSQAPKLLFHYYDKDFNNEADTPDNFQSRRPNTSFCFLDIRSPGLGDTAMYLCATSGTPNGYTFGSGTRLTVV.

Only a few counts were recorded for this clonotype. The chain couples TRBV2 to TRBJ1-1, with D possibly being TRBD1 (5 bases). The germline V gene has CDR1 SNHLY and CDR2 FYNNEI. V was shortened by 3 bases and J by 3 bases, with 8 bases between the two germline ends. The length of the CDR3 is 13 residues. The DNA for the CDR3 is TGTGCCAGCAGTGATGGCAGGGACACTGAAGCTTTCTTT. Translating it yields CASSDGRDTEAFF.

The rearrangement links TRBV29-1 to TRBJ1-3; D is ambiguous. V was shortened by 7 bases and J by 3 bases, with 13 bases between the two germline ends. This CDR3 has 13 amino acids. Per the germline V gene, CDR1 is SQVTM and CDR2 is ANQGSEA. The chain's CDR3 is CSATRGFGNTIYF. The CDR3 region has the DNA TGCAGCGCGACACGAGGGTTTGGAAACACCATATATTTT.

The gene calls are TRBV7-3 and TRBJ1-1; no definite D call. V was shortened by 2 bases and J by 4 bases, with 11 bases between the two germline ends. This CDR3 contains 14 residues. Per the germline V gene, CDR1 is SGHTA and CDR2 is FQGTGA. The CDR3 bases are TGTGCCAGCAGCTTAGGATACGTGAGCACTGAAGCTTTCTTT. This codes for CASSLGYVSTEAFF.

This clonotype has a handful of counts. The chain recombines TRBV20-1 with TRBJ2-5, with D perhaps TRBD1 (5 bases). The length of the CDR3 is 14 residues. From germline, CDR1 is DFQATT and CDR2 SNEGSKA (reference sequence). V lost 0 bases, J lost 1 base, and 9 bases lay in between. This CDR3 reads CSARDPQGQETQYF. The CDR3 DNA sequence: TGCAGTGCTAGAGATCCCCAGGGCCAAGAGACCCAGTACTTC.

The chain uses TRBV7-7 and TRBJ1-4, with a tentative D call TRBD1 (5 bases). This CDR3 is 13 amino acids long. The germline gives CDR1 SSHAT, CDR2 FNYEAQ (reference sequence). V lost 11 bases and J lost 6, with 16 bases in between. The CDR3 nucleotides are TGTGCCGAGGGGCTCCAGGGATATGAAAAACTGTTTTTT. Translated, it gives CAEGLQGYEKLFF.

The chain couples TRBV9 to TRBJ2-7; TRBD2 aligns across 11 bases. V lost 3 bases, J lost 2 bases, and 13 bases stayed unmatched. Germline CDR1 and CDR2: SGDLS and YYNGEE. The length of the CDR3 is 18 residues. CDR3 in amino acids: CASSAIGTSGPGAYEQYF. CDR3 sequence (DNA): TGTGCCAGCAGCGCGATCGGGACTAGCGGCCCCGGGGCCTACGAGCAGTACTTC.

This clonotype has just a few counts. The V and J genes are TRBV6-6 and TRBJ2-2; tentative D call: TRBD1 (6 bases). Germline CDR1 MNHNY, CDR2 SVGAGI (reference sequence). The V and J ends lost 6 bases and 2 bases respectively, with 13 bases between them. The CDR3 sequence is 15 residues long. CDR3 coding DNA: TGTGCCAGCAGGGGCAGACAGGACAACACCGGGGAGCTGTTTTTT. This translates into CASRGRQDNTGELFF.

V usage is TRBV20-1 and J usage is TRBJ1-2; D may be TRBD1 (6 bases). The germline V gene has CDR1 DFQATT and CDR2 SNEGSKA (reference sequence). Trimming pared 4 bases from V and 4 bases from J, leaving 19 bases between. The CDR3 sequence is 15 residues long. CDR3 in DNA: TGCAGTGCTATATCGCCGGAACAGGGTATCTATGGCTACACCTTC. Translation: CSAISPEQGIYGYTF.

This clonotype occurred many times. V is TRBV14 and J is TRBJ1-4; D remains ambiguous. This CDR3 spans 13 amino acids. V lost 1 base, J lost 13 bases, and 13 bases lay in between. Germline CDR1 and CDR2: SGHDN and FVKESK. The CDR3 DNA follows: TGTGCCAGCAGCCAAGGGGCAAGGAGGAGACTGTTTTTT. It codes for CASSQGARRRLFF.

V is TRBV29-1 and J is TRBJ1-2; 8 nucleotides match TRBD1. This CDR3 is built from 11 residues. V was pared by 8 bases and J by 4 bases, with 3 bases of the junction left unmatched. Germline loops: CDR1 SQVTM, CDR2 ANQGSEA. CDR3: CSPDRVYGYTF. CDR3 nucleotide sequence: TGCAGCCCGGACAGGGTCTATGGCTACACCTTC.

V and J are TRBV7-2 and TRBJ2-7, with D hard to call. CDR3 length: 10 amino acids. Trimming took 7 bases from V and 3 from J, leaving 4 bases between them. Germline values: CDR1 SGHTA, CDR2 FQGNSA. The CDR3 loop is CASNDYEQYF. The CDR3 coding sequence is TGTGCCAGCAACGACTACGAGCAGTACTTC.

As to this clonotype: The junction departs from germline at one end; a sequencing error may be responsible. CDR3 region: CASSLAYGTTYEQYF. CDR3 DNA sequence: TGTGCTAGCAGCTTAGCGTACGGGACCACTTACGAGCAGTACTTC. The V and J genes are TRBV7-7 and TRBJ2-7; TRBD1 or TRBD2 may be the D gene (5 bases each). This CDR3 comprises 15 residues. Germline V gives CDR1 SSHAT, CDR2 FNYEAQ (reference sequence).

This chain joins TRBV7-8 and TRBJ1-1, with TRBD1 matching over 7 bases. The junction had 14 bases not matched to a gene; V was cut back by 6 bases and J by 1 base. Germline lookup yields CDR1 SGHVS and CDR2 FQNEAQ. The CDR3 runs to 17 residues. Here the CDR3 DNA reads TGTGCCAGCAGTGAAAGTCGTTGGACAGGAGAGAACACTGAAGCTTTCTTT. It is translated as CASSESRWTGENTEAFF.

This chain connects TRBV28 to TRBJ1-1, with 9 bases identical to TRBD1. From germline, CDR1 is MDHEN and CDR2 SYDVKM. This CDR3 spans 14 amino acids. With 3 bases clipped from V and 5 bases from J, the junction kept 4 bases outside the gene matches. CDR3 nucleotides: TGTGCCAGCAGTTTTGGGACAGGGATTACTGAAGCTTTCTTT. Translating gives CASSFGTGITEAFF.

The V gene is TRBV25-1, the J gene TRBJ2-3; 10 bases line up with TRBD2. The CDR3 contains 14 residues. J was trimmed by 6 bases and V by 6 bases; bases with no gene match: 6. Germline assignment: CDR1 MGHDK and CDR2 SYGVNS. Here the CDR3 reads CASSRHSGRDTQYF. CDR3 bases: TGTGCCAGCAGCCGTCATAGCGGGAGGGATACGCAGTATTTT. Combining the CDR3 with reference TRBV25-1 and TRBJ2-3 gives the whole variable domain EADIYQTPRYLVIGTGKKITLECSQTMGHDKMYWYQQDPGMELHLIHYSYGVNSTEKGDLSSESTVSRIRTEHFPLTLESARPSHTSQYLCASSRHSGRDTQYFGPGTRLTVL.

This clonotype was found many times. The chain recombines TRBV19 with TRBJ1-2, with D unresolved. The ends were cut back, 0 bases at V and 2 bases at J, with 10 bases in the middle. The CDR3 loop spans 15 amino acids. The germline gives CDR1 LNHDA, CDR2 SQIVND (reference sequence). CDR3 coding DNA: TGTGCCAGTAGTATAGATCGATCGGGAAACTATGGCTACACCTTC. This encodes CASSIDRSGNYGYTF.

This clonotype has at least ten counts. The CDR3 loop is CASSQGQLNQPQHF. As DNA, the CDR3 is TGTGCCAGCAGCCAGGGACAGCTCAATCAGCCCCAGCATTTT. V and J are TRBV7-9 and TRBJ1-5; 7 nucleotides match TRBD1. J was trimmed by 3 bases and V by 5 bases; bases with no gene match: 4. CDR1 SEHNR and CDR2 FQNEAQ come from the germline V gene (reference sequence). The CDR3 is 14 residues long.

The chain carries TRBV5-4 and TRBJ2-2; unclear D gene. Germline V lookup: CDR1 SGHNT, CDR2 YYREEE (reference sequence). V lost 2 bases and J 4 bases, leaving 12 bases between the germline ends. This CDR3 region has 15 residues. In DNA form, the CDR3 reads TGTGCCAGCAGCTTTCCTGACACGGGCACCGGGGAGCTGTTTTTT. Translation gives CASSFPDTGTGELFF.

This chain uses TRBV11-2 with TRBJ2-7, with 13 bases fitting TRBD2. The germline V gene encodes CDR1 SGHAT and CDR2 FQNNGV. V lost 0 bases and J lost 6; bases outside the gene matches: 5. CDR3 length: 16 amino acids. This chain's CDR3 is CASSLELAGGPSEQYF. The CDR3 DNA follows: TGTGCCAGCAGCTTAGAACTAGCGGGAGGGCCCTCCGAGCAGTACTTC.

Details on this clonotype: This could be a read error, since a much larger clone is one nucleotide away. This sequence joins TRBV7-9 and TRBJ1-1; unclear D gene. The CDR3 sequence is 15 residues long. Trimming removed 5 bases at V and 1 base at J, with 14 bases between. Germline loops: CDR1 SEHNR, CDR2 FQNEAQ (reference sequence). DNA for the CDR3: TGTGCCAGCAGCGGAGCGACTCGGAGGAACACTGAAGCTTTCTTT. Protein product: CASSGATRRNTEAFF.

This CDR3 is CASSLEPVVDPLNTEAFF. CDR3 sequence (DNA): TGTGCCAGCAGCTTAGAGCCGGTGGTAGATCCTCTGAACACTGAAGCTTTCTTT. The V and J genes are TRBV7-8 and TRBJ1-1; D unclear. The CDR3 consists of 18 residues. From germline, CDR1 is SGHVS and CDR2 FQNEAQ. With 1 base removed from V and 0 bases from J, the gap between germline ends came to 18 bases. Together with reference TRBV7-8 and TRBJ1-1, the CDR3 gives the full variable domain: GAGVSQSPRYKVAKRGQDVALRCDPISGHVSLFWYQQALGQGPEFLTYFQNEAQLDKSGLPSDRFFAERPEGSVSTLKIQRTQQEDSAVYLCASSLEPVVDPLNTEAFFGQGTRLTVV.

Regarding this clonotype: This may stem from a read error, because a much larger clone lies one nucleotide away. The chain joins TRBV10-3 to TRBJ2-7; D gene uncertain. Deletions cut 4 bases from V and 2 bases from J, with 6 bases between. This CDR3 contains 12 residues. Germline V lookup: CDR1 ENHRY, CDR2 SYGVKD. In DNA, the CDR3 is TGTGCCATCAGTGGGGTTACCTACGAGCAGTACTTC. Protein: CAISGVTYEQYF.

This clonotype has only a few counts. A read error may be the cause here, since a much bigger clone is one base away. The rearrangement links TRBV12-3 or TRBV12-4 to TRBJ2-7; 9 bases line up with TRBD1. V trimming: 6 bases; J trimming: 3 bases; junction bases outside the gene matches: 6. This CDR3 contains 14 residues. The CDR3 loop is CASSVATGGYEQYF. The DNA for the CDR3 is TGTGCCAGCAGCGTAGCGACAGGGGGCTACGAGCAGTACTTC.